The 2 T cell receptor beta chains below come from one sample, sequenced in a study of high-grade serous ovarian cancer treatment subgroups. Assay used: immunoSEQ multiplex PCR; TCRdb lists only in-frame clones, some missing. The sample holds 4,500 to 5,000 clones; approximately 68% are singletons and the top ten take less than 20%. Tumor samples were taken before definitive surgery or chemotherapy. Specimen: tumor tissue. The receptor source for this set is a human donor with high-grade serous ovarian cancer.

J is TRBJ2-6 and V is TRBV2, with 9 bases lining up with TRBD1. This CDR3 has 16 amino acids. Trimming removed 4 bases from V and 2 bases from J; junction bases left unmatched: 3. The V gene's germline CDR1 is SNHLY and CDR2 FYNNEI. CDR3 protein: CASSVGTGTGANVLTF. The CDR3 DNA reads TGTGCCAGCAGTGTCGGGACAGGGACTGGGGCCAACGTCCTGACTTTC.

The V gene is TRBV9, the J gene TRBJ2-1, with 10 bases identical to TRBD2. This CDR3 is built from 15 residues. V was clipped by 3 bases and J by 3 bases; unmatched bases: 3. Germline-derived CDR1 and CDR2 are SGDLS and YYNGEE. The CDR3 bases are TGTGCCAGCAGCGGTAGCGGGGGGTACTACAATGAGCAGTTCTTC. Amino acid sequence: CASSGSGGYYNEQFF.